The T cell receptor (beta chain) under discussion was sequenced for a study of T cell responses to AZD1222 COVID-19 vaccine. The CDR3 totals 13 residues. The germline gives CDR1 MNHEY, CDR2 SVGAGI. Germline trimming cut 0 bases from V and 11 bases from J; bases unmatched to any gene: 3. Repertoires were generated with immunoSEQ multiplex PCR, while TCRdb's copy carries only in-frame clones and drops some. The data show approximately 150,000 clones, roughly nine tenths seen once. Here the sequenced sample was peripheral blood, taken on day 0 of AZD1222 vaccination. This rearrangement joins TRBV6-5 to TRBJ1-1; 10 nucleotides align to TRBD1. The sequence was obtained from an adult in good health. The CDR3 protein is CASSYSGQGLAFF. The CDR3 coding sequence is TGTGCCAGCAGTTACTCGGGACAGGGGTTGGCTTTCTTT.